Shown below are 25 T cell receptor beta chains from a single sample sequenced in a study of shared clonotypes between healthy human individuals. Measured with immunoSEQ multiplex PCR; TCRdb has only the in-frame clones, and not every one. This repertoire shows about 490,000 clones, about 82% found once; its top ten account for about an eighth. Sequenced material: PBMCs. These receptors originate from a woman aged 40-49 years in good health. Some clones in this sample may be carry-over from other donors' samples.

This clone occurred once. The chain has TRBV5-1 and TRBJ1-1, with 7 bases aligning to TRBD1. Per the germline V gene, CDR1 is SGHRS and CDR2 is YFSETQ. With 4 bases clipped from V and 10 bases from J, the junction kept 10 bases outside the gene matches. This CDR3 comprises 13 residues. CDR3 in DNA: TGCGCCAGCAGCGTCGGGACAGCTTTGGGAGCTTTCTTT. It translates to CASSVGTALGAFF.

The chain is built from TRBV6-1 and TRBJ2-2; 11 bases map to TRBD1. Germline V CDR1 and CDR2: MNHNS, SASEGT. CDR3 length: 15 residues. V gave up 1 base and J gave up 7 bases; unmatched junction bases: 2. CDR3 in amino acids: CASSEGTGGLGELFF. The DNA for the CDR3 is TGTGCCAGCAGTGAAGGGACAGGGGGCCTCGGGGAGCTGTTTTTT.

This chain joins TRBV2 and TRBJ1-1; tentatively, D is TRBD1 (6 bases). The CDR3 totals 15 residues. With 3 bases removed from V and 1 base from J, the gap between germline ends came to 12 bases. Germline V gene lookup returns CDR1 SNHLY and CDR2 FYNNEI. Here the CDR3 DNA reads TGTGCCAGCAGTGAGTTGGTAGGGGGGAACACTGAAGCTTTCTTT. Translated: CASSELVGGNTEAFF. Drawing the rest from reference TRBV2 and TRBJ1-1, the complete variable domain is EPEVTQTPSHQVTQMGQEVILRCVPISNHLYFYWYRQILGQKVEFLVSFYNNEISEKSEIFDDQFSVERPDGSNFTLKIRSTKLEDSAMYFCASSELVGGNTEAFFGQGTRLTVV.

This clone was detected only once. The chain links TRBV5-1 to TRBJ1-6; the D gene is possibly TRBD1 (5 bases). In germline, CDR1 is SGHRS, CDR2 YFSETQ. With 4 bases removed from V and 6 bases from J, the gap between germline ends came to 11 bases. CDR3 length: 14 residues. The CDR3 protein is CASSPGAVNSPLHF. CDR3 coding DNA: TGCGCCAGCAGCCCCGGGGCGGTTAATTCACCCCTCCACTTT.

The chain carries TRBV6-5 and TRBJ2-5; TRBD2 matches at 8 bases. Germline values: CDR1 MNHEY, CDR2 SVGAGI. The CDR3 contains 14 residues. V gave up 9 bases and J gave up 3 bases; unmatched junction bases: 9. The CDR3 DNA sequence: TGTGCCAGTGGCTTGCGGGGGGCCGAAGAGACCCAGTACTTC. Amino acid sequence: CASGLRGAEETQYF.

J is TRBJ2-2 and V is TRBV6-6; D gene uncertain. Trimming pared 5 bases from V and 8 bases from J, leaving 21 bases between. The CDR3 spans 16 residues. CDR1 MNHNY and CDR2 SVGAGI come from the germline V gene (reference sequence). The CDR3 coding sequence is TGTGCCAGCAGTCAAGTCCCCCCACCCACTCAGGGGGAGCTGTTTTTT. Protein: CASSQVPPPTQGELFF.

The chain combines TRBV27 with TRBJ1-5; 10 nucleotides align to TRBD1. CDR3 length: 17 amino acids. Per the germline V gene, CDR1 is MNHEY and CDR2 is SMNVEV (reference sequence). V shed 6 bases and J 4 bases; nucleotides not matched to a gene: 12. DNA of the CDR3: TGTGCCAGCAGCACCTACGGGACAGGGGCGTTGAATCAGCCCCAGCATTTT. The encoded protein is CASSTYGTGALNQPQHF.

This clone was recorded many times. The sample holds other DNA sequences that translate to the same CDR3. This sequence joins TRBV30 and TRBJ1-2; TRBD1 might be the D (6 bases). V was pared by 2 bases and J by 2 bases, with 9 bases between. The CDR3 covers 13 residues. Germline V gives CDR1 GTSNPN, CDR2 SVGIG (reference sequence). Here the CDR3 DNA reads TGTGCCTGGAGTCGGACAGAGAACTATGGCTACACCTTC. Translated: CAWSRTENYGYTF.

The gene calls are TRBV4-2 and TRBJ1-2, with D perhaps TRBD1 (5 bases). CDR3 length: 15 amino acids. The V gene's germline CDR1 is LGHNA and CDR2 YNFKEQ. V dropped 4 bases and J dropped 2 bases, with 14 bases sitting between them. CDR3 in DNA: TGTGCCAGCAGCCCTCAGGGCAGGCTCAACTATGGCTACACCTTC. Residues: CASSPQGRLNYGYTF.

This clone was observed once. The chain couples TRBV7-3 to TRBJ2-3; TRBD2 agrees at 8 bases. This CDR3 spans 15 amino acids. The germline V gene encodes CDR1 SGHTA and CDR2 FQGTGA. After removal of 1 base from V and 6 bases from J, the junction contained 6 bases not matched to a gene. CDR3 nucleotide sequence: TGTGCCAGCAGCTTAAATCATCCTAGCGGGGATACGCAGTATTTT. This gives the protein CASSLNHPSGDTQYF.

This clone has more than one count but fewer than ten. This chain connects TRBV6-1 to TRBJ2-1, with a weak D call TRBD1 (6 bases). The CDR3 totals 15 residues. The V end lost 3 bases, the J end lost 4 bases, and 13 bases lay between the germline ends. From germline, CDR1 is MNHNS and CDR2 SASEGT. The CDR3 here is CASSDPPGQYNEQFF. The CDR3 DNA reads as TGTGCCAGCAGTGACCCTCCGGGACAATACAATGAGCAGTTCTTC.

Notes on this clone: A much more abundant neighbour one base away suggests this may be a read error. This chain connects TRBV6-1 to TRBJ1-2; D unclear. The V end lost 6 bases, the J end lost 5 bases, and 7 bases lay between the germline ends. The CDR3 runs to 11 residues. Germline V CDR1 and CDR2: MNHNS, SASEGT. The CDR3 nucleotides are TGTGCCAGCAGCTTGGGGTATGGCTACACCTTC. Its protein is CASSLGYGYTF.

This chain joins TRBV2 and TRBJ2-7; 7 bases line up with TRBD2. Germline lookup yields CDR1 SNHLY and CDR2 FYNNEI. The CDR3 consists of 14 residues. V lost 6 bases and J lost 5; bases outside the gene matches: 10. The DNA for the CDR3 is TGTGCCAGCAGCGGGGACTACAGAGAGGACGAGCAGTACTTC. Encoded protein: CASSGDYREDEQYF.

CDR3 region: CASSPARASNEQFF. As DNA, the CDR3 is TGTGCCAGCTCACCAGCACGGGCCTCAAATGAGCAGTTCTTC. The chain carries TRBV18 and TRBJ2-1; D unresolved. From germline, CDR1 is KGHSH and CDR2 LQKENI. The V end lost 2 bases, the J end lost 7 bases, and 12 bases lay between the germline ends. The CDR3 has 14 amino acids.

The CDR3 is CASSPHSIYEQYF. CDR3 nucleotides: TGTGCCAGCAGCCCCCATAGCATCTACGAGCAGTACTTC. This chain uses TRBV6-6 with TRBJ2-7; D gene unclear. The germline V gene has CDR1 MNHNY and CDR2 SVGAGI (reference sequence). V lost 6 bases, J lost 3 bases, and 12 bases lay in between. The CDR3 length is 13 residues.

V is TRBV19 and J is TRBJ2-5, with D possibly TRBD2 on 5 matching bases. The J call may be incorrect, as the DNA end agrees better with TRBJ2-7. The length of the CDR3 is 12 residues. Germline CDR1 reads LNHDA; CDR2 reads SQIVND (reference sequence). The CDR3 bases are TGTGCCAGTCGGGATTATTCCTACGAGCAGTACTTC. Translated, it gives CASRDYSYEQYF.

This rearrangement joins TRBV15 to TRBJ2-7, with 8 positions matching TRBD1. Germline V CDR1 and CDR2: LNHNV, YYDKDF (reference sequence). This CDR3 is built from 16 residues. The ends lost 0 bases at V and 3 bases at J; junction bases unmatched: 7. Written as DNA, the CDR3 is TGTGCCACCAGCAGAGAGGGTCCACAGGGGGTCTACGAGCAGTACTTC. It is translated as CATSREGPQGVYEQYF.

The count of this clone is one. The chain has TRBV11-1 and TRBJ2-7; 10 bases fit TRBD1. J gave up 2 bases and V 5 bases, and 6 bases lay outside the gene matches. The germline CDR1 and CDR2 sequences are SGHAT and FQDESV (reference sequence). The CDR3 sequence is 15 residues long. The CDR3 region has the DNA TGTGCCAGCAGCCCCCGGGACAGGGGAACCTACGAGCAGTACTTC. Translation: CASSPRDRGTYEQYF.

V usage is TRBV7-6 and J usage is TRBJ2-2, with 7 bases matching TRBD2. Per germline, CDR1 SGHVS and CDR2 FNYEAQ. The ends lost 1 base at V and 6 bases at J; junction bases unmatched: 5. The CDR3 totals 15 residues. The CDR3 coding sequence is TGTGCCAGCAGCTTAGGGCGGGAGATTTCCGGGGAGCTGTTTTTT. Translation gives CASSLGREISGELFF.

DNA of the CDR3: TGCGCCAGCAGCCAAGACTTAAACACCGGGGAGCTGTTTTTT. Its translation is CASSQDLNTGELFF. The gene calls are TRBV4-1 and TRBJ2-2; D gene uncertain. This CDR3 has 14 residues. Per germline, CDR1 MGHRA and CDR2 YSYEKL. With 0 bases removed from V and 2 bases from J, the gap between germline ends came to 4 bases.

CDR3 bases: TGTGCCAGCAGCGTAATACAGGGGGCTATCACTGAAGCTTTCTTT. Encoded protein: CASSVIQGAITEAFF. The chain combines TRBV5-4 with TRBJ1-1, with TRBD1 identical over 9 bases. Germline lookup yields CDR1 SGHNT and CDR2 YYREEE (reference sequence). J lost 4 bases, V lost 4 bases, and 8 bases had no gene match. The CDR3 is 15 amino acids.

The chain couples TRBV5-1 to TRBJ2-7; 8 positions agree with TRBD2. The CDR3 totals 16 residues. J gave up 0 bases and V 4 bases, and 9 bases lay outside the gene matches. In germline, CDR1 is SGHRS, CDR2 YFSETQ. CDR3 in DNA: TGCGCCAGCAGCCCGAACCTGGCGGGAGGCTCCTACGAGCAGTACTTC. This codes for CASSPNLAGGSYEQYF.

The chain employs TRBV28 and TRBJ2-7; D might be TRBD1 (5 bases). The germline V gene encodes CDR1 MDHEN and CDR2 SYDVKM. V lost 7 bases to trimming and J lost 6 bases, with 13 bases between them. This CDR3 region has 12 residues. CDR3 sequence (DNA): TGTGCCAGCACTCAGGGTTACGGCGAGCAGTACTTC. It yields the protein CASTQGYGEQYF.

The rearrangement links TRBV29-1 to TRBJ2-1; 7 nucleotides agree with TRBD1. This CDR3 comprises 14 residues. V was clipped by 3 bases and J by 7 bases; unmatched bases: 9. Germline assignment: CDR1 SQVTM and CDR2 ANQGSEA. The CDR3 loop is CSVESWQGVNEQFF. Written as DNA, the CDR3 is TGCAGCGTTGAGAGCTGGCAGGGGGTAAATGAGCAGTTCTTC.

This clone was picked up one time. This may come from a read error, since a much larger clone is one base off. The chain employs TRBV5-1 and TRBJ2-2; a possible D gene is TRBD1 (6 bases). Trimming cost V 4 bases and J 1 base, with 14 bases left between them. Germline V gene lookup returns CDR1 SGHRS and CDR2 YFSETQ. CDR3 length: 16 residues. The CDR3 sequence: CASSPHRDVNTGELFF. The CDR3 DNA reads TGCGCCAGCAGCCCCCACAGGGATGTGAACACCGGGGAGCTGTTTTTT. Filled out from reference TRBV5-1 and TRBJ2-2, the complete variable domain reads KAGVTQTPRYLIKTRGQQVTLSCSPISGHRSVSWYQQTPGQGLQFLFEYFSETQRNKGNFPGRFSGRQFSNSRSEMNVSTLELGDSALYLCASSPHRDVNTGELFFGEGSRLTVL.